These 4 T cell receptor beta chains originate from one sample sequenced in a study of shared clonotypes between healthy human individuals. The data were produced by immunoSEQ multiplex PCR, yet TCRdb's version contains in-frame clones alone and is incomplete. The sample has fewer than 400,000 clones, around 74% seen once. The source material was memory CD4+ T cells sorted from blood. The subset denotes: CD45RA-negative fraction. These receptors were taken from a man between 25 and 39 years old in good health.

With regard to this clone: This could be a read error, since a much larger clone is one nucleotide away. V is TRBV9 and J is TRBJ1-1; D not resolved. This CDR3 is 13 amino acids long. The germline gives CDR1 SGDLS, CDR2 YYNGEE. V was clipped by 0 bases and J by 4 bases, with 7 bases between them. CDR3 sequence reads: CASSVVEGTEAFF. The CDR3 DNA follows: TGTGCCAGCAGCGTAGTCGAGGGCACTGAAGCTTTCTTT.

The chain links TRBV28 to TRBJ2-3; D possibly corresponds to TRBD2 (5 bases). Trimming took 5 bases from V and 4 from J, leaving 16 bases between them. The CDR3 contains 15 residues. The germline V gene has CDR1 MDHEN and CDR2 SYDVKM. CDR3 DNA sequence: TGTGCCAGCAGTATCCTGACTATCAATGCAGATACGCAGTATTTT. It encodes CASSILTINADTQYF.

The DNA for the CDR3 is TGTGCCAGCTCACCGACAGGGGAAAAGGCGCAGTTCTTC. Its protein is CASSPTGEKAQFF. The rearrangement joins TRBV18 to TRBJ2-1; 8 bases are a match to TRBD1. Per the germline V gene, CDR1 is KGHSH and CDR2 is LQKENI. The CDR3 loop spans 13 amino acids. V trimming: 3 bases; J trimming: 12 bases; junction bases outside the gene matches: 7.

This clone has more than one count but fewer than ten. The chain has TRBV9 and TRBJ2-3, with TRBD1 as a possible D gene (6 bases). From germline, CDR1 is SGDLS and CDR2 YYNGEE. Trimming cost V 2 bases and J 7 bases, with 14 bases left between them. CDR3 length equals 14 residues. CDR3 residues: CASSVGVDSNTQYF. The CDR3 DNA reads TGTGCCAGCAGCGTGGGGGTGGACAGCAATACGCAGTATTTT. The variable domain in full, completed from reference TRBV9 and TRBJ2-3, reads DSGVTQTPKHLITATGQRVTLRCSPRSGDLSVYWYQQSLDQGLQFLIQYYNGEERAKGNILERFSAQQFPDLHSELNLSSLELGDSALYFCASSVGVDSNTQYFGPGTRLTVL.